These T cell receptor beta chains were read from a single sample in a study of CD8 T cells in Susac syndrome. MiXCR was run by TCRdb on the immunoSEQ multiplex PCR reads, yielding one entry per CDR3 protein. The sample lists 74,000 or so distinct CDR3 sequences, 93% occurring once. The sample was CD4+ T cells from PBMCs. The receptors were gathered from a human donor with Susac syndrome. The CDR3 runs from the conserved cysteine through the conserved F or W. A D gene is named only where the DNA matches it firmly. A clone size is listed for some rows: how often the clone was seen (once, few, many), or a class if it is expanded.

-	TRBJ1-4	TRBV20-1	-	CSARVDSNEKLFF	TGCAGTGCTAGAGTCGATAGCAATGAAAAACTGTTTTTT
-	TRBJ2-1	TRBV6-2/TRBV6-3	-	CASSYSRTATEQFF	TGTGCCAGCAGTTATTCCCGGACCGCCACTGAGCAGTTCTTC
-	TRBJ2-2	TRBV5-6	TRBD2	CASSFGRGYTGELFF	TGTGCCAGCAGCTTTGGGCGGGGGTACACCGGGGAGCTGTTTTTT
-	TRBJ1-1	TRBV5-1	-	CASSFRPISGNTEAFF	TGCGCCAGCAGCTTCCGACCAATTTCCGGGAACACTGAAGCTTTCTTT
-	TRBJ1-1	TRBV19	-	CASSIPLPNTEAFF	TGTGCCAGTAGTATCCCACTTCCGAACACTGAAGCTTTCTTT
-	TRBJ2-7	TRBV5-6	TRBD1	CASSFGQGTGEQYF	TGTGCCAGCAGCTTCGGACAGGGGACGGGCGAGCAGTACTTC
-	TRBJ2-7	TRBV19	-	CASSLAEYPYEQYF	TGTGCCAGTAGTCTTGCGGAGTATCCCTACGAGCAGTACTTC
once	TRBJ2-1	TRBV28	TRBD2	CASSPLAGEQFF	TGTGCCAGCAGTCCCCTAGCGGGTGAGCAGTTCTTC
-	TRBJ2-7	TRBV13	-	CASRLKGSSYEQYF	TGTGCCAGTCGACTGAAGGGGAGCTCCTACGAGCAGTACTTC
once	TRBJ2-7	TRBV28	TRBD1	CATGTAAPYEQYF	TGTGCCACCGGGACAGCAGCTCCCTACGAGCAGTACTTC
-	TRBJ2-2	TRBV7-9	-	CASSPGILRNTGELFF	TGTGCCAGCAGCCCCGGGATCTTGAGGAACACCGGGGAGCTGTTTTTT
-	TRBJ2-7	TRBV5-1	TRBD1	CASSSNRGPYEQYF	TGCGCCAGCAGCTCCAACAGGGGTCCCTACGAGCAGTACTTC
-	TRBJ1-1	TRBV29-1	-	CSGRRQNTEAFF	TGCAGCGGACGCAGACAAAACACTGAAGCTTTCTTT
-	TRBJ2-1	TRBV28	TRBD2	CASRAGGPVNEQFF	TGTGCCAGCCGGGCGGGAGGGCCGGTCAATGAGCAGTTCTTC
-	TRBJ1-5	TRBV19	-	CASSIKGRNNQPQHF	TGTGCCAGTAGTATCAAAGGCCGGAACAATCAGCCCCAGCATTTT
-	TRBJ2-1	TRBV5-5	-	CASSYGVMGRRDEQFF	TGTGCCAGCAGCTATGGCGTCATGGGCAGAAGAGATGAGCAGTTCTTC
-	TRBJ2-1	TRBV6-6	-	CAISVASSYNEQFF	TGTGCCATCAGTGTGGCAAGCTCCTACAATGAGCAGTTCTTC
-	TRBJ2-1	TRBV5-1	TRBD2	CASSSPGLATYNEQFF	TGCGCCAGCAGCTCACCGGGACTAGCTACATACAATGAGCAGTTCTTC
-	TRBJ2-5	TRBV9	TRBD2	CASSVGGLAVPGAQYF	TGTGCCAGCAGCGTAGGGGGACTAGCGGTCCCGGGGGCCCAGTACTTC
-	TRBJ2-4	TRBV19	-	CASSRGFGEDVQYF	TGTGCCAGTAGTCGGGGGTTCGGGGAAGACGTTCAGTACTTC
once	TRBJ1-1	TRBV7-9	TRBD1	CASSLLGTAATEAFF	TGTGCCAGCAGCCTGCTAGGGACAGCGGCGACTGAAGCTTTCTTT
-	TRBJ1-1	TRBV5-4	-	CASSLSPDTTNTEAFF	TGTGCCAGCAGCTTGTCTCCGGACACAACGAACACTGAAGCTTTCTTT
-	TRBJ2-5	TRBV24-1	-	CATSDPPKETQYF	TGTGCCACCAGTGATCCCCCTAAAGAGACCCAGTACTTC
-	TRBJ2-1	TRBV20-1	-	CSNLRDSGNNEQFF	TGCAGTAACCTCCGGGACTCGGGAAACAATGAGCAGTTCTTC
-	TRBJ2-7	TRBV7-9	-	CASSLGLSYEQYF	TGTGCCAGCAGCTTAGGGCTGTCCTACGAGCAGTACTTC
-	TRBJ1-2	TRBV18	-	CASSESYPANYGYTF	TGTGCCAGCTCAGAAAGTTACCCAGCTAACTATGGCTACACCTTC
few	TRBJ2-5	TRBV4-2	-	CASSQGEETQYF	TGTGCCAGCAGCCAGGGAGAAGAGACCCAGTACTTC
-	TRBJ2-3	TRBV4-2	TRBD1	CASSQGRTGGADTQYF	TGTGCCAGCAGCCAAGGAAGAACAGGGGGCGCAGATACGCAGTATTTT
-	TRBJ1-5	TRBV30	-	CAWSVLGGNQPQHF	TGTGCCTGGAGTGTACTCGGAGGGAATCAGCCCCAGCATTTT
-	TRBJ2-5	TRBV28	-	CASSSYRQRETQYF	TGTGCCAGCAGTTCGTATCGACAGAGAGAGACCCAGTACTTC
-	TRBJ2-7	TRBV7-3	-	CASSLGLTGEQYF	TGTGCCAGCAGCTTAGGGCTAACCGGCGAGCAGTACTTC
few	TRBJ2-1	TRBV6-1	-	CASSEANEQFF	TGTGCCAGCAGTGAAGCGAATGAGCAGTTCTTC
-	TRBJ1-5	TRBV2	-	CASSEVGGNQPQHF	TGTGCCAGCAGTGAAGTAGGGGGCAATCAGCCCCAGCATTTT
-	TRBJ1-5	TRBV20-1	-	CSARGGRYSNQPQHF	TGCAGTGCTAGAGGAGGGCGGTATAGCAATCAGCCCCAGCATTTT
-	TRBJ2-7	TRBV10-3	TRBD1	CAISRQPGQPPEQYF	TGTGCCATCAGTAGGCAACCGGGACAGCCTCCCGAGCAGTACTTC
once	TRBJ1-3	TRBV28	-	CASSPALGGLAGNTIYF	TGTGCCAGCAGTCCCGCCCTAGGTGGACTAGCTGGAAACACCATATATTTT
-	TRBJ2-1	TRBV7-9	TRBD2	CASSDLGLAGGSAYNEQFF	TGTGCCAGCAGCGACCTTGGACTAGCGGGAGGAAGTGCCTACAATGAGCAGTTCTTC
-	TRBJ2-4	TRBV28	-	CASSPLREAKNIQYF	TGTGCCAGCAGTCCTCTTAGGGAGGCCAAAAACATTCAGTACTTC
-	TRBJ1-1	TRBV27	-	CASRRPGQETAFF	TGTGCCAGCAGGCGCCCGGGACAAGAGACAGCTTTCTTT
-	TRBJ1-1	TRBV7-9	TRBD1	CASSLGQSNTEAFF	TGTGCCAGCAGCCTGGGACAGTCGAACACTGAAGCTTTCTTT
-	TRBJ1-2	TRBV14	-	CASSYNHREVRSYTF	TGTGCCAGCAGCTATAACCACAGGGAGGTGAGAAGCTACACCTTC
-	TRBJ2-1	TRBV20-1	TRBD2	CSAPWGTTLLNEQFF	TGCAGTGCCCCGTGGGGGACTACCCTCCTCAATGAGCAGTTCTTC
-	TRBJ2-4	TRBV28	-	CASSSNYASNIQYF	TGTGCCAGCAGTTCGAACTACGCGAGTAACATTCAGTACTTC
-	TRBJ2-1	TRBV6-1	-	CASSDAGRSYNEQFF	TGTGCCAGCAGTGATGCGGGACGGTCGTACAATGAGCAGTTCTTC
-	TRBJ2-7	TRBV6-5	-	CASSFRLGGGSSYEQYF	TGTGCCAGCAGTTTCCGCCTGGGAGGGGGGAGCTCCTACGAGCAGTACTTC
-	TRBJ2-5	TRBV6-5	-	CASRSEIPPQETQYF	TGTGCCAGCAGATCAGAGATACCCCCACAAGAGACCCAGTACTTC
-	TRBJ1-2	TRBV3-1	-	CASSQLQGDGLGYTF	TGTGCCAGCAGCCAGTTACAGGGAGACGGCCTTGGCTACACCTTC
-	TRBJ1-1	TRBV5-1	-	CASSLMDPGNTEAFF	TGCGCCAGCAGCTTGATGGACCCGGGAAACACTGAAGCTTTCTTT
-	TRBJ2-5	TRBV2	-	CASRKGLPEKRETQYF	TGTGCCAGCAGGAAGGGACTCCCGGAAAAAAGAGAGACCCAGTACTTC
-	TRBJ2-2	TRBV4-2	TRBD2	CASSQNPGLAGGGNTGELFF	TGTGCCAGCAGCCAAAACCCGGGACTAGCGGGAGGAGGGAACACCGGGGAGCTGTTTTTT
once	TRBJ2-3	TRBV19	-	CASSRRGTVKADTQYF	TGTGCCAGTAGTAGGAGGGGGACAGTGAAAGCAGATACGCAGTATTTT
-	TRBJ2-2	TRBV3-1	TRBD2	CASSQLAGAGELFF	TGTGCCAGCAGCCAACTAGCGGGAGCTGGGGAGCTGTTTTTT
-	TRBJ2-3	TRBV19	-	CASAATDTQYF	TGTGCCAGTGCAGCAACAGATACGCAGTATTTT